These 6 T cell receptor beta chains were all obtained from the same sample, sequenced in a study of tumor-infiltrating lymphocytes in primary liver carcinoma. Constant-region priming of about 0.5 ug total RNA yielded TCR beta cDNA. Modified slightly, ARM-PCR produced TCR beta libraries over three nested multiplex PCR rounds. Use of TRBV1-TRBV30 forward primers with a C-beta reverse primer characterized the first two PCR rounds, which lasted about 9 cycles each. MiXCR, run by TCRdb on the multiplex PCR reads, gives a single entry per CDR3 protein. The sample includes about 200,000 distinct CDR3 sequences, 65% of them seen just once. Germline DNA was also extracted, while the blood RNA originated from unsorted whole blood. The specimen was peripheral blood. Every receptor here comes from a woman aged 55-70 years with primary liver carcinoma and hepatitis B virus infection.

As for this clonotype: A much larger clone differs from this one at a single base, so this may be a read error. The chain recombines TRBV12-3 or TRBV12-4 with TRBJ2-1; D gene uncertain. The CDR3 sequence is 16 residues long. In DNA form, the CDR3 reads TGTGCCGGCAGGTTTACAGTCTTTAGCTCCTACAATGAGCAGTTCTTC. It specifies CAGRFTVFSSYNEQFF.

Notes on this clonotype: Since a much larger clone is just one base distant, this may be a read error. The V and J genes are TRBV28 and TRBJ1-4, with a tentative D call TRBD1 (6 bases). Trimming removed 6 bases from V and 5 bases from J, with 13 bases in between. The CDR3 runs 14 residues. Germline lookup yields CDR1 MDHEN and CDR2 SYDVKM. CDR3 nucleotides: TGTGCCAGCAGCGACGGGACAAGGAATGAAAAACTGTTTTTT. Protein: CASSDGTRNEKLFF. Supplemented by reference TRBV28 and TRBJ1-4, the full variable domain reads DVKVTQSSRYLVKRTGEKVFLECVQDMDHENMFWYRQDPGLGLRLIYFSYDVKMKEKGDIPEGYSVSREKKERFSLILESASTNQTSMYLCASSDGTRNEKLFFGSGTQLSVL.

Only one count was recorded for this clonotype. This is likely a read error, given that the CDR3 carries no conserved phenylalanine or tryptophan at its end. J is TRBJ2-7 and V is TRBV11-2; D possibly corresponds to TRBD2 (6 bases). The CDR3 covers 14 residues. Germline CDR1 reads SGHAT; CDR2 reads FQNNGV. CDR3 nucleotide sequence: TGTGTCAGCAACTCCCGACTAGTGGTGGACGAGCAGTACCTC. Its protein is CVSNSRLVVDEQYL.

The CDR3 here is CASSHPLGIAGNLSYEQYF. CDR3 sequence (DNA): TGTGCCAGCAGTCACCCCCTAGGAATAGCGGGGAACCTGAGCTACGAGCAGTACTTC. The chain recombines TRBV12-3 or TRBV12-4 with TRBJ2-7, with 8 positions matching TRBD2. This CDR3 is built from 19 residues. The ends lost 5 bases at V and 3 bases at J; junction bases unmatched: 21.

Turning to this clonotype: The final CDR3 position lacks the conserved phenylalanine or tryptophan, pointing to a likely read error. The V call is TRBV11-2, the J call TRBJ2-2; D is possibly TRBD2 (6 bases). The length of the CDR3 is 13 residues. Germline CDR1 is SGHAT and CDR2 is FQNNGV. In DNA, the CDR3 is TGTGCCAGCAACTTAGAGCGGGCCGGGGAGCTGTTTTCT. Translating gives CASNLERAGELFS.

In regard to this clonotype: One junction end does not reproduce the germline sequence, and a read error may be involved. The chain links TRBV29-1 to TRBJ2-1; D possibly corresponds to TRBD2 (6 bases). Germline-derived CDR1 and CDR2 are SQVTM and ANQGSEA. This CDR3 has 14 residues. CDR3 loop: CSVQGEANYDEQFF. Written as DNA, the CDR3 is TGCAGCGTTCAAGGGGAGGCGAACTACGATGAGCAGTTCTTC.